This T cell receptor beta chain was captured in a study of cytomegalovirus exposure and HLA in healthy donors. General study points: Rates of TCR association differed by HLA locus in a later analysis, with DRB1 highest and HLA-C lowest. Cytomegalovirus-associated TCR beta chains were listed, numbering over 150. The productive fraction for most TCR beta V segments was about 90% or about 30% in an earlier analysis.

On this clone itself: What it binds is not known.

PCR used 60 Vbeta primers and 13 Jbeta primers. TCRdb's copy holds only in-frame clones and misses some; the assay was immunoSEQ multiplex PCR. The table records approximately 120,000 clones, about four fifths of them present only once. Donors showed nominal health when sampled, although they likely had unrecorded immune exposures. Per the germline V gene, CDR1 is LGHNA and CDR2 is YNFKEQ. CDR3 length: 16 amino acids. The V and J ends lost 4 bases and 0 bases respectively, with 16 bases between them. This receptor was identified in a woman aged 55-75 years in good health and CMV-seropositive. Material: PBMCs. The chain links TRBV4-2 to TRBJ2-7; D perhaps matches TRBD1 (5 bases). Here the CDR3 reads CASSPAGSRVSYEQYF. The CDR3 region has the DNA TGTGCCAGCAGCCCGGCTGGGTCCAGGGTCTCCTACGAGCAGTACTTC.